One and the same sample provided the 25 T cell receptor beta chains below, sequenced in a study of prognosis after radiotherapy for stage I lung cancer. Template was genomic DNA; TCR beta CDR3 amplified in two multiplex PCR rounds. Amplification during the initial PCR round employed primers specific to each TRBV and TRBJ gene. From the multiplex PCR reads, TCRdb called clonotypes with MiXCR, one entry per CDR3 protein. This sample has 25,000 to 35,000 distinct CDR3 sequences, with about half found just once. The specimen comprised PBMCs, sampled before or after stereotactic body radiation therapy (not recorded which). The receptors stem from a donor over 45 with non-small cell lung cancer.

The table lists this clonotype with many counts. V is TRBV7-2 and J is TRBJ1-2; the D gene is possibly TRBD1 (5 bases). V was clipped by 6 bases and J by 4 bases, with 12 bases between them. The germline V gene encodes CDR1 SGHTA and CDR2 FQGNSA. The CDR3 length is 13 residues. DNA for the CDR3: TGTGCCAGCAGGCTAACGGGGGTCTATGGCTACACCTTC. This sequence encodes CASRLTGVYGYTF.

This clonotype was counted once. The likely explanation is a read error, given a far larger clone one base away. As DNA, the CDR3 is TGTGCCAGCAGTGGCGGGACAGGGGGCTACAATGAGCATTTCTTC. Translation gives CASSGGTGGYNEHFF. The chain links TRBV6-2 or TRBV6-3 to TRBJ2-4; TRBD1 agrees at 12 bases. Germline V gives CDR1 MNHEY, CDR2 SVGEGT. The CDR3 has 15 residues.

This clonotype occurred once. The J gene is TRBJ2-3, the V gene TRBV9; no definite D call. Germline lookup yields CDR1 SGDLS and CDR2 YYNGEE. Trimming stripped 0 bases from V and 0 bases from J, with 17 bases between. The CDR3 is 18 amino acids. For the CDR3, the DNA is TGTGCCAGCAGCGTAGCCTTAGGGCCTCGTTGGAGCACAGATACGCAGTATTTT. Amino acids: CASSVALGPRWSTDTQYF. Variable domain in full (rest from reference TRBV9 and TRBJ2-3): DSGVTQTPKHLITATGQRVTLRCSPRSGDLSVYWYQQSLDQGLQFLIQYYNGEERAKGNILERFSAQQFPDLHSELNLSSLELGDSALYFCASSVALGPRWSTDTQYFGPGTRLTVL.

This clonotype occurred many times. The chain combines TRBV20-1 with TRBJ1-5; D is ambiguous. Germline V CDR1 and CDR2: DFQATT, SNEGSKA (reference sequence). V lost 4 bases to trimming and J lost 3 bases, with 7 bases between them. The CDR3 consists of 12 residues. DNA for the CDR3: TGCAGTGCTACGGGCCCCAATCAGCCCCAGCATTTT. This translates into CSATGPNQPQHF.

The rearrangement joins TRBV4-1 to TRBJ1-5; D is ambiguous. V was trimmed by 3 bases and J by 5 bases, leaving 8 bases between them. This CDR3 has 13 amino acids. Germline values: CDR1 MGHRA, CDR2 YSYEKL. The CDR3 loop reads CASSHGVDQPQHF. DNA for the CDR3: TGCGCCAGCAGCCACGGGGTGGATCAGCCCCAGCATTTT.

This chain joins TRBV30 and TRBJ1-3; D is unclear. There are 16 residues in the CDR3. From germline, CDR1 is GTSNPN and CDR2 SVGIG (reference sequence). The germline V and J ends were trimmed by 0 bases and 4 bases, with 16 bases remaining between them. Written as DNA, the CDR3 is TGTGCCTGGAGTGTACGGCTTGGGAGGACCGGAAACACCATATATTTT. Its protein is CAWSVRLGRTGNTIYF. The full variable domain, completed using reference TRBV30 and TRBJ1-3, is SQTIHQWPATLVQPVGSPLSLECTVEGTSNPNLYWYRQAAGRGLQLLFYSVGIGQISSEVPQNLSASRPQDRQFILSSKKLLLSDSGFYLCAWSVRLGRTGNTIYFGEGSWLTVV.

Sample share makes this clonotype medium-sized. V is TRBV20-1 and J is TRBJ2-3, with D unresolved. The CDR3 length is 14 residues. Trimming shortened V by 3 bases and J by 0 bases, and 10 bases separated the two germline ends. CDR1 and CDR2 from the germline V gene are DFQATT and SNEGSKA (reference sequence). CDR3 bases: TGCAGTGCTAGTTTTTCTCCAAGCACAGATACGCAGTATTTT. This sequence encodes CSASFSPSTDTQYF.

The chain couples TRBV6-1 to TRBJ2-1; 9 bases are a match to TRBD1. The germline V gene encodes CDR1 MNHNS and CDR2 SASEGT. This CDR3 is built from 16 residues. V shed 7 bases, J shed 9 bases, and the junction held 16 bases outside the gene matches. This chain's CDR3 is CASITLQGALNREQFF. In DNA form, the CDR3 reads TGTGCCAGCATAACCCTACAGGGGGCGCTTAATCGTGAGCAGTTCTTC.

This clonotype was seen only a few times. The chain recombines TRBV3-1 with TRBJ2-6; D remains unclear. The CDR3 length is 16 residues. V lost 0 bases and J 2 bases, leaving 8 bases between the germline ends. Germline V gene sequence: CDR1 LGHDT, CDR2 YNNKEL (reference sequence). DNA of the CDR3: TGTGCCAGCAGCCAAGACCTGGGAACTGGGGCCAACGTCCTGACTTTC. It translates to CASSQDLGTGANVLTF.

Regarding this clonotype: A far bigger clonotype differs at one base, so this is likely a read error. CDR3 amino acids: CASGLGMGLETKYF. DNA of the CDR3: TGTGCCAGCGGTTTGGGGATGGGTTTAGAGACCAAGTACTTC. The chain links TRBV6-2 or TRBV6-3 to TRBJ2-5; no firm D call. The germline V gene has CDR1 MNHEY and CDR2 SVGEGT. This CDR3 is built from 14 residues.

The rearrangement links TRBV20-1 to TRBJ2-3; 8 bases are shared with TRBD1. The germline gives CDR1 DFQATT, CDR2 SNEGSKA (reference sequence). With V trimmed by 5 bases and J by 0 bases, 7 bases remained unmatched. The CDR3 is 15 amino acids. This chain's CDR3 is CSAHRGTVSTDTQYF. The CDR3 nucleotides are TGCAGTGCTCACAGGGGGACTGTGAGCACAGATACGCAGTATTTT.

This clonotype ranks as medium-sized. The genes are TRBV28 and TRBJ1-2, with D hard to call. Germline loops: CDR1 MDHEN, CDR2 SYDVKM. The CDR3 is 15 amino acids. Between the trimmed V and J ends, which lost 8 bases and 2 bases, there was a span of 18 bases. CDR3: CASYMSGSVNYGYTF. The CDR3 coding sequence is TGTGCCAGCTATATGTCGGGGTCGGTAAACTATGGCTACACCTTC.

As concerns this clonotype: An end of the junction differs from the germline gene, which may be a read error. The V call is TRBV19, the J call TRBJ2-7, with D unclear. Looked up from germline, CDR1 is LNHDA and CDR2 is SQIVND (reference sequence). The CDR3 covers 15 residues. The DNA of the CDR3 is TGTTCCAGTAGTACCACGATTGACCCCTCCTACGAGCAGTACTTT. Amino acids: CSSSTTIDPSYEQYF.

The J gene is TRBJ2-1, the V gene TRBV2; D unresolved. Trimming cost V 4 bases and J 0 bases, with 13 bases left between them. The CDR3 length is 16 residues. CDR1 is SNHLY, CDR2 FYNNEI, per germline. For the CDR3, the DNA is TGTGCCAGCAGTGGGGCGACACCAAGCTCCTACAATGAGCAGTTCTTC. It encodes CASSGATPSSYNEQFF.

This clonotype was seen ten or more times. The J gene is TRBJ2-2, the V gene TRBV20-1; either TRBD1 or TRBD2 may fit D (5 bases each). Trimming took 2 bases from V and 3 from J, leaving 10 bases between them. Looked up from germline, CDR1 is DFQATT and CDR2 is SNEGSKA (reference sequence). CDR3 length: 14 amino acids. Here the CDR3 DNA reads TGCAGTGCTAGAAGGGACGGGTACACCGGGGAGCTGTTTTTT. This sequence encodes CSARRDGYTGELFF.

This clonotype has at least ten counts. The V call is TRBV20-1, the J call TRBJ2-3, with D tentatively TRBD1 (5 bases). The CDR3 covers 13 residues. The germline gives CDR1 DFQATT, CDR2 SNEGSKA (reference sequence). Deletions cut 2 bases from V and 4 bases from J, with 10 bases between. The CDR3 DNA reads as TGCAGTGCTAGAACCCAGGGCCCAGATACGCAGTATTTT. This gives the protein CSARTQGPDTQYF.

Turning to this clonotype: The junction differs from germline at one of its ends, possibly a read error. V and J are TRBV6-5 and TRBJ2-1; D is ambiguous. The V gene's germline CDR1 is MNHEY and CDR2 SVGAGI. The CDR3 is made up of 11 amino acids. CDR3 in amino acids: CSSSYGGVHFF. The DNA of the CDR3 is TGTTCCAGCAGTTACGGTGGAGTGCATTTCTTC.

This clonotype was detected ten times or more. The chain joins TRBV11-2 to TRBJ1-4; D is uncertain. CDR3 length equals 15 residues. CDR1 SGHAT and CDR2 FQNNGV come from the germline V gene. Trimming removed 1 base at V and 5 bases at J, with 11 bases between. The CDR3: CASSLGGSLNEKLFF. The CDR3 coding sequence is TGTGCCAGCAGCTTAGGAGGCAGTTTAAATGAAAAACTGTTTTTT. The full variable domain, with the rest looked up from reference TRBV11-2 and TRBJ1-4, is EAGVAQSPRYKIIEKRQSVAFWCNPISGHATLYWYQQILGQGPKLLIQFQNNGVVDDSQLPKDRFSAERLKGVDSTLKIQPAKLEDSAVYLCASSLGGSLNEKLFFGSGTQLSVL.

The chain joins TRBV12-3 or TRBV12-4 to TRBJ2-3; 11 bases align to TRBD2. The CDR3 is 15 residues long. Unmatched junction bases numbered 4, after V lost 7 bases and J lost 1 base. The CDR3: CASMRTSGCTDTQYF. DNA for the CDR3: TGTGCCAGCATGAGGACTAGCGGGTGCACAGATACGCAGTATTTT.

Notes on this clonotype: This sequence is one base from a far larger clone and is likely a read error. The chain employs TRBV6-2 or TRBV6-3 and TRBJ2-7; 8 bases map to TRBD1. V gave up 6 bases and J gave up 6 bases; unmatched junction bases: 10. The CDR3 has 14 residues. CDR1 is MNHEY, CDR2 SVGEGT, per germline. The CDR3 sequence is CASRGQGGDLEQYF. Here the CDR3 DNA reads TGTGCCAGCAGAGGACAGGGAGGAGACCTCGAGCAGTACTTC.

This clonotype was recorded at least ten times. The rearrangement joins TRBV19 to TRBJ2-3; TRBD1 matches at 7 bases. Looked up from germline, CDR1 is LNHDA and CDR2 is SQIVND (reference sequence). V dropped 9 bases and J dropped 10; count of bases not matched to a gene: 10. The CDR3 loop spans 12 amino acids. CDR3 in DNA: TGTGCCAGCCAACGCCAGACAGGGTCGCAGTATTTT. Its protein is CASQRQTGSQYF.

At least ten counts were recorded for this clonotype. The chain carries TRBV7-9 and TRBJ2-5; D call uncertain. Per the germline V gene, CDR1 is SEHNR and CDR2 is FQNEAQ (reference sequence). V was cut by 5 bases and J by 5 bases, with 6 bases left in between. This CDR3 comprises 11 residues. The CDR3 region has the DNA TGTGCCAGCAGCCCCCGCGAGACCCAGTACTTC. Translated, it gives CASSPRETQYF.

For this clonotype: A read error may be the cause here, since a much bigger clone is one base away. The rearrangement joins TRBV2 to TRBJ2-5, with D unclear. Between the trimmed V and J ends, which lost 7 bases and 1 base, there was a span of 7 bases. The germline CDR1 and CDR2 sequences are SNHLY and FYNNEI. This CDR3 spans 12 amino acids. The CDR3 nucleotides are TGTGCCAGCACCAATATCCAAGAGACCCAGTACTTC. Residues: CASTNIQETQYF.

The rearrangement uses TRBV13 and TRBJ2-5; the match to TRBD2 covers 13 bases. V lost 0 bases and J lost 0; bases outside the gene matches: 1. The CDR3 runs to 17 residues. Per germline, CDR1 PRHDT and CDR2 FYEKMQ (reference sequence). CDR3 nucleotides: TGTGCCAGCAGCTTAGGACTAGCGGGAGGGAACCAAGAGACCCAGTACTTC. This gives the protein CASSLGLAGGNQETQYF.

The CDR3 loop is CASGLFSGVGNQPQHF. CDR3 nucleotides: TGTGCTAGTGGTTTGTTTTCAGGGGTCGGCAATCAGCCCCAGCATTTT. This chain connects TRBV12-5 to TRBJ1-5; the D gene is possibly TRBD1 (6 bases). The germline V gene encodes CDR1 LGHNT and CDR2 FRNRAP. CDR3 length: 16 amino acids. Trimming removed 2 bases from V and 2 bases from J, with 13 bases in between.